The rows below give T cell receptor beta chains drawn from one sample of a study of blood T cell repertoires in COVID-19. The protocol was immunoSEQ multiplex PCR, while the TCRdb copy is restricted to in-frame clones and leaves out a portion. The repertoire holds roughly 250,000 clones, approximately 90% seen once, with just under 9% in the top ten. The sequenced sample consisted of PBMCs or T cells enriched from blood (not recorded which). The receptors were sampled from a man aged 40-49 years who had recovered from COVID-19. Both conserved end residues are part of each CDR3. The D gene is left open where the match is weak. Expanded clones are given a class, and other clones once, few, many or no size at all.

.	TRBV28	TRBJ2-3	TRBD2	TGTGCCAGCAGTTTGAGCGGGGGAGATACGCAGTATTTT	CASSLSGGDTQYF
.	TRBV3-1/TRBV3-2	TRBJ1-4	.	TGTGCCAGCACCGCAGGGCCCTTAGATGAAAAACTGTTTTTT	CASTAGPLDEKLFF
.	TRBV18	TRBJ2-7	TRBD1	TGTGCCAGCTCACCCGGGGGACAGGGCCTCTACGAGCAGTACTTC	CASSPGGQGLYEQYF
.	TRBV14	TRBJ1-1	.	TGTGCCAGCAGCAACCGACGGGTGAACACTGAAGCTTTCTTT	CASSNRRVNTEAFF
.	TRBV29-1	TRBJ2-1	TRBD1	TGCAGCGTTGCCGGGACAGCAGACAATGAGCAGTTCTTC	CSVAGTADNEQFF
.	TRBV14	TRBJ2-7	.	TGTGCCAGCAGCCAAGAAGCCGCTAGTCGCTACGAGCAGTACTTC	CASSQEAASRYEQYF
once	TRBV7-2	TRBJ1-5	TRBD1	TGTGCCAGCAGCCCGGGGGACAGGAAAAATCAGCCCCAGCATTTT	CASSPGDRKNQPQHF
.	TRBV7-2	TRBJ2-5	TRBD2	TGTGCCAGCAGCTTAGTAGGCGGGGGGGCCGAGACCCAGTACTTC	CASSLVGGGAETQYF
.	TRBV7-8	TRBJ2-5	TRBD2	TGTGCCAGCAGCTTAGGTCAACTAGCGGGGACACAAGAGACCCAGTACTTC	CASSLGQLAGTQETQYF
.	TRBV9	TRBJ1-1	TRBD1	TGTGCCAGCAGCGTTGACAGGGCGAACACTGAAGCTTTCTTT	CASSVDRANTEAFF
.	TRBV11-3	TRBJ2-7	.	TGTGCCAGCAGCTTAGAGGCAGGGACCTACGAGCAGTACTTC	CASSLEAGTYEQYF
.	TRBV5-1	TRBJ2-7	.	TGCGCCAGCAGCCCTGCAGGACCCAGGGACGAGCAGTACTTC	CASSPAGPRDEQYF
.	TRBV7-3	TRBJ2-1	TRBD2	TGTGCCAGCAGCGAAGCGGGGGCCGGAATCAATGAGCAGTTCTTC	CASSEAGAGINEQFF
.	TRBV6-5	TRBJ1-2	TRBD1	TGTGCCAGCACCAGGGGGTTAAGGTATGGCTACACCTTC	CASTRGLRYGYTF
.	TRBV14	TRBJ2-3	TRBD2	TGTGCCAGCAGCCGGTCGGGGACTAGCCTCACAGATACGCAGTATTTT	CASSRSGTSLTDTQYF
.	TRBV6-2/TRBV6-3	TRBJ1-5	.	TGTGCCAGCAGTTACGACATCAAGCTTCAGCCCCAGCATTTT	CASSYDIKLQPQHF
.	TRBV19	TRBJ2-1	.	TGTGCCAGTAGTATAATCCAGGACTACAATGAGCAGTTCTTC	CASSIIQDYNEQFF
.	TRBV24-1	TRBJ1-5	.	TGTGCCACCAGTGATTTCAGTAGTACATGCCCCCGGGGAAGCAATCAGCCCCAGCATTTT	CATSDFSSTCPRGSNQPQHF
.	TRBV11-2	TRBJ1-2	TRBD1	TGTGCCAGCACCTCCCCCCAGACAGGGGGATATGGCTACACCTTC	CASTSPQTGGYGYTF
once	TRBV19	TRBJ2-2	.	TGTGCCAGTAGTATGTTCCAGGGAGGCACCGGGGAGCTGTTTTTT	CASSMFQGGTGELFF